This TCR beta chain was recorded in a study of graft-versus-host responses after intestinal transplantation. Trimming removed 2 bases at V and 5 bases at J, with 3 bases between. The CDR3 consists of 11 residues. Germline CDR1 reads KGHSH; CDR2 reads LQKENI. TCRdb keeps only in-frame clones here, not all; method: immunoSEQ multiplex PCR. The sample has about 130,000 clones, approximately 92% seen once. In the case of this clone: Antigen specificity is unknown. Other DNA sequences of this sample code for an identical CDR3.

The origin of this receptor is a human donor who received an intestinal transplant. The V gene is TRBV18, the J gene TRBJ2-5; no clear D. The source was unstimulated CD4+ T cells sorted from spleen or lymph node cells, collected before intestinal transplant. The CDR3 coding sequence is TGTGCCAGCTCACCAAGGGAGACCCAGTACTTC. It is translated as CASSPRETQYF.